One and the same sample provided the 17 T cell receptor beta chains below, sequenced in a study of Ad26.COV2.S vaccination and SARS-CoV-2 variants. Repertoires were generated with immunoSEQ multiplex PCR, while TCRdb's copy carries only in-frame clones and drops some. The profile covers over 400,000 clones, with 90% appearing a single time and around 4.5% taken by the ten largest. Described treatment: roughly 20 received Ad26.COV2.S at low or high dose, single or two shots; roughly five received placebo; per-sample allocation not given. Sampling happened 63 days after the first vaccine or placebo injection. The sequencing here drew on peripheral blood, taken in a trial of Ad26.COV2.S vaccine versus placebo. These receptors were collected from a person aged 18-60 years who received the Ad26.COV2.S COVID-19 vaccine or a placebo.

Here the CDR3 reads CASSLQPGTEAFF. The CDR3 DNA reads as TGTGCCAGCAGCTTACAGCCGGGCACTGAAGCTTTCTTT. The J gene is TRBJ1-1, the V gene TRBV7-9; D gene uncertain. The germline V and J ends were trimmed by 2 bases and 4 bases, with 8 bases remaining between them. Germline values: CDR1 SEHNR, CDR2 FQNEAQ (reference sequence). This CDR3 has 13 amino acids. Full variable domain (rest looked up from reference TRBV7-9 and TRBJ1-1): DTGVSQNPRHKITKRGQNVTFRCDPISEHNRLYWYRQTLGQGPEFLTYFQNEAQLEKSRLLSDRFSAERPKGSFSTLEIQRTEQGDSAMYLCASSLQPGTEAFFGQGTRLTVV.

J is TRBJ2-5 and V is TRBV20-1; the D gene is possibly TRBD2 (5 bases). Germline CDR1 is DFQATT and CDR2 is SNEGSKA (reference sequence). This CDR3 comprises 14 residues. Trimming removed 3 bases from V and 5 bases from J, with 16 bases in between. Written as DNA, the CDR3 is TGCAGTGCTAGTGACTACCTGTTGTGGGAGACCCAGTACTTC. It specifies CSASDYLLWETQYF.

This chain uses TRBV7-2 with TRBJ2-5; 14 bases fit TRBD2. Germline-derived CDR1 and CDR2 are SGHTA and FQGNSA. V lost 4 bases, J lost 7 bases, and 5 bases stayed unmatched. CDR3 length: 15 amino acids. CDR3 coding DNA: TGTGCCAGCAGCTGGGGACTAGCGGGGGATCGGACCCAGTACTTC. Its protein product is CASSWGLAGDRTQYF.

The chain is built from TRBV7-2 and TRBJ2-1; D perhaps matches TRBD1 (5 bases). CDR3 length: 12 residues. Germline assignment: CDR1 SGHTA and CDR2 FQGNSA. With 1 base removed from V and 8 bases from J, the gap between germline ends came to 6 bases. CDR3 in DNA: TGTGCCAGCAGCTTAGGGGGCTATGAGCAGTTCTTC. Protein sequence: CASSLGGYEQFF.

This chain connects TRBV9 to TRBJ1-2; D remains ambiguous. Germline V lookup: CDR1 SGDLS, CDR2 YYNGEE. V was cut by 4 bases and J by 8 bases, with 15 bases left in between. The CDR3 sequence is 13 residues long. The CDR3 is CASSQTGLWGYTF. The CDR3 nucleotides are TGTGCCAGCAGCCAGACGGGCCTTTGGGGCTACACCTTC.

V gene TRBV2 combines with J gene TRBJ2-3, with TRBD2 matching over 15 bases. V was clipped by 3 bases and J by 8 bases; unmatched bases: 0. This CDR3 has 14 residues. Germline V gene sequence: CDR1 SNHLY, CDR2 FYNNEI. CDR3 sequence (DNA): TGTGCCAGCAGTGAGGGACTAGCGGGAGGTACGCAGTATTTT. This sequence encodes CASSEGLAGGTQYF.

Of note for this clone: This specimen includes other DNA sequences encoding the same CDR3. This sequence joins TRBV20-1 and TRBJ2-3, with 9 bases identical to TRBD2. Germline V gene lookup returns CDR1 DFQATT and CDR2 SNEGSKA (reference sequence). The CDR3 runs to 13 residues. V was clipped by 3 bases and J by 3 bases; unmatched bases: 1. CDR3 DNA: TGCAGTGCTAGTAGCGGGAGAACAGATACGCAGTATTTT. Protein sequence: CSASSGRTDTQYF.

The chain recombines TRBV28 with TRBJ2-1, with D maybe TRBD2 (7 bases). The germline V and J ends were trimmed by 7 bases and 0 bases, with 19 bases remaining between them. The V gene's germline CDR1 is MDHEN and CDR2 SYDVKM. CDR3 length: 17 amino acids. The CDR3 sequence is CASNTLRGAASYNEQFF. The CDR3 region has the DNA TGTGCCAGCAATACCCTTCGGGGGGCTGCCTCCTACAATGAGCAGTTCTTC.

This clone was found a few times. The rearrangement uses TRBV4-1 and TRBJ2-7; TRBD2 matches at 10 bases. V shed 1 base, J shed 2 bases, and the junction held 5 bases outside the gene matches. This CDR3 region has 16 residues. The V gene's germline CDR1 is MGHRA and CDR2 YSYEKL. The chain's CDR3 is CASSQAGLAGAYEQYF. The CDR3 coding sequence is TGCGCCAGCAGCCAAGCGGGCCTAGCGGGAGCCTACGAGCAGTACTTC.

With respect to this clone: No conserved phenylalanine or tryptophan ends this CDR3, so it is likely a read error. The DNA is left out, because the CDR3 cannot be placed on it with certainty; the CDR3 is given as TCRdb lists it. V usage is TRBV6-2 or TRBV6-3 and J usage is TRBJ1-2; the table's D call of TRBD1 was not tested on the DNA. 14 amino acids form the CDR3, both terminal residues included. CDR1 and CDR2 from the germline V gene are MNHEY and SVGEGT. CDR3 residues: CASSLKMNRQGAED.

This chain connects TRBV30 to TRBJ1-3; tentative D call: TRBD1 (5 bases). In germline, CDR1 is GTSNPN, CDR2 SVGIG (reference sequence). The CDR3 has 14 amino acids. Trimming removed 5 bases at V and 3 bases at J, with 14 bases between. The CDR3 region is CAWLQGSYGNTIYF. DNA for the CDR3: TGTGCCTGGCTCCAGGGTAGTTATGGAAACACCATATATTTT.

This chain uses TRBV20-1 with TRBJ1-1, with TRBD1 matching 8 bases. CDR3 length equals 13 residues. V lost 3 bases, J lost 5 bases, and 5 bases stayed unmatched. In germline, CDR1 is DFQATT, CDR2 SNEGSKA (reference sequence). Written as DNA, the CDR3 is TGCAGTGCTAGTCAGGGGGCGTGGACTGAAGCTTTCTTT. It specifies CSASQGAWTEAFF.

V is TRBV29-1 and J is TRBJ2-3; tentatively, D is TRBD2 (6 bases). Germline V gene lookup returns CDR1 SQVTM and CDR2 ANQGSEA. Trimming pared 6 bases from V and 6 bases from J, leaving 19 bases between. The CDR3 has 14 residues. CDR3 protein: CSVPTTRVSDTQYF. CDR3 nucleotide sequence: TGCAGCGTCCCAACGACTAGAGTTTCGGATACGCAGTATTTT.

The genes are TRBV4-1 and TRBJ2-7; D not certain. CDR1 and CDR2 from the germline V gene are MGHRA and YSYEKL. V lost 1 base and J lost 0, with 10 bases in between. The length of the CDR3 is 15 residues. CDR3 residues: CASSQVSESSYEQYF. The CDR3 nucleotides are TGCGCCAGCAGCCAAGTTTCGGAGAGCTCCTACGAGCAGTACTTC.

The chain carries TRBV9 and TRBJ2-2, with 12 bases fitting TRBD2. The CDR3 extends over 17 amino acids. Germline V gene data show CDR1 as SGDLS and CDR2 as YYNGEE. Trimming at V came to 3 bases and at J to 5 bases, leaving 8 bases not matched to a gene. The DNA of the CDR3 is TGTGCCAGCAGCGGACGACTAGCGGGAGTTGGTACCGGGGAGCTGTTTTTT. This encodes CASSGRLAGVGTGELFF.

The chain uses TRBV5-1 and TRBJ2-1; TRBD2 is a possible D gene (6 bases). Germline V gene lookup returns CDR1 SGHRS and CDR2 YFSETQ. The germline V and J ends were trimmed by 0 bases and 9 bases, with 22 bases remaining between them. The CDR3 covers 17 residues. This chain's CDR3 is CASSLATLAQFIGEQFF. The CDR3 DNA is TGCGCCAGCAGCTTGGCGACACTAGCCCAGTTCATTGGTGAGCAGTTCTTC.

The rearrangement joins TRBV5-1 to TRBJ2-3; D may be TRBD2 (5 bases). The CDR3 is 15 residues long. The germline gives CDR1 SGHRS, CDR2 YFSETQ. V was shortened by 4 bases and J by 0 bases, with 12 bases between the two germline ends. In DNA form, the CDR3 reads TGCGCCAGCAGCCCGGCGGGCACTAGCACAGATACGCAGTATTTT. It yields the protein CASSPAGTSTDTQYF.